The present T cell receptor (beta chain) was sequenced within a study of human T cells and chemical hapten exposure. Regarding the study as a whole: Donors were affected by alopecia, so their immune reaction might vary from that of healthy individuals. TCRs at a frequency above 1 in 1000 stayed unchanged with DPC sensitization.

Sample time point: pre-sensitization, week 0. Treatment defined: therapeutic diphenylcyclopropenone sensitization with weekly scalp DPC. At patch-test visits, sampling came before the patch test. Source study methods: Across samples, TCR counts had a median of about 88,000 and ranged from about 23,224 to 690,600. TCRdb reanalysed the RACE reads using MiXCR and keeps one entry per CDR3 protein. In this record, the V and J calls reflect TCRdb's handling and not the investigators' own analysis. The sample carries nearly 110,000 distinct CDR3 sequences, roughly 12% recorded once. The sample holds a few counts of this clonotype. Its antigen is as yet unknown. This CDR3 contains 16 residues. Per germline, CDR1 KGHSH and CDR2 LQKENI. After removal of 3 bases from V and 3 bases from J, the junction contained 6 bases not matched to a gene.

The clonotype originates from a woman between 50 and 59 years old with alopecia areata. Some clones in this sample may be carry-over from other donors' samples. The sequencing used whole blood, collected in connection with sensitization to the hapten diphenylcyclopropenone (DPC). The V gene is TRBV18, the J gene TRBJ1-4; 8 positions agree with TRBD1. The CDR3 nucleotides read TGTGCCAGCTCACCCAACCAGGGGGCTTCTAATGAAAAACTGTTTTTT. Translating gives CASSPNQGASNEKLFF.